This T cell receptor beta chain came from a study of blood T cells in healthy people across ages. Combining a sample-barcoded 5' primer with a J-beta primer mix, a second PCR ran for about 7 to 11 cycles. TCRdb processed the 5' RACE reads anew with MiXCR; each CDR3 protein has one entry. The sample has some 1.8 million distinct CDR3 sequences, about two fifths seen once. Germline CDR1 and CDR2: SEHNR and FQNEAQ (reference sequence). With 5 bases clipped from V and 0 bases from J, the junction kept 13 bases outside the gene matches. The CDR3 contains 18 residues. The receptor's source is a human donor in good health. Sequenced material: blood. This chain links TRBV7-9 with TRBJ2-3; 8 bases fit TRBD2. In nucleotides, the CDR3 is TGTGCCAGCAGCCCTGCCAGGGATAGCGGGGTGAGCACAGATACGCAGTATTTT. Translated, it gives CASSPARDSGVSTDTQYF. The full variable domain, completed using reference TRBV7-9 and TRBJ2-3, is DTGVSQNPRHKITKRGQNVTFRCDPISEHNRLYWYRQTLGQGPEFLTYFQNEAQLEKSRLLSDRFSAERPKGSFSTLEIQRTEQGDSAMYLCASSPARDSGVSTDTQYFGPGTRLTVL.